This record covers a single T cell receptor (beta chain). The ends lost 7 bases at V and 4 bases at J; junction bases unmatched: 6. CDR3 size: 15 residues. Per the germline V gene, CDR1 is SEHNR and CDR2 is FQNEAQ (reference sequence). Using immunoSEQ multiplex PCR, the repertoire was profiled, and TCRdb retains in-frame clones only, with some absent. The sample yields almost 70,000 clones, about nine tenths seen once. This sample stems from a study of technical replicates of blood from a handful of donors. The V call is TRBV7-9, the J call TRBJ2-2; 10 bases line up with TRBD1. The source is a human donor in good health. Some clones in this sample may be carry-over from other donors' samples. The sequenced material came from PBMCs. Written as DNA, the CDR3 is TGTGCCAGCACCCTCCGGGACAGGGGCACCGGGGAGCTGTTTTTT. Residues: CASTLRDRGTGELFF.